Below, 14 T cell receptor beta chains from the same sample are listed, as sequenced in a study of blood T cell repertoires in COVID-19. Sequencing used immunoSEQ multiplex PCR; TCRdb keeps in-frame clones, though not all of them. The top ten hold roughly 5% of the sample, which has tens of thousands of clones, about 88% seen once. Sample: peripheral blood. The receptors stem from a human donor in a cohort sampled during active COVID-19.

The chain carries TRBV10-3 and TRBJ2-7; TRBD1 matches 10 bases. J lost 7 bases, V lost 3 bases, and 21 bases had no gene match. The CDR3 totals 19 residues. CDR1 and CDR2 (germline): ENHRY, SYGVKD. The CDR3 region is CAISDTIEDRGFRAREQYF. In nucleotides, the CDR3 is TGTGCCATCAGTGACACGATAGAGGACAGGGGGTTTCGCGCTCGTGAGCAGTACTTC.

The rearrangement joins TRBV15 to TRBJ2-7, with D possibly being TRBD1 (6 bases). Germline V gene data show CDR1 as LNHNV and CDR2 as YYDKDF (reference sequence). The V end was cut by 0 bases, the J end by 2 bases, with 14 bases between. This CDR3 is built from 16 residues. This CDR3 reads CATSRDLGGRPYEQYF. CDR3 nucleotide sequence: TGTGCCACCAGCAGAGATCTTGGGGGCCGGCCCTACGAGCAGTACTTC.

The chain joins TRBV5-1 to TRBJ1-1; 7 bases map to TRBD1. V dropped 3 bases and J dropped 1; count of bases not matched to a gene: 9. The CDR3 runs 16 residues. The V gene's germline CDR1 is SGHRS and CDR2 YFSETQ. Here the CDR3 reads CASSSGQEFKNTEAFF. CDR3 nucleotide sequence: TGCGCCAGCAGCTCCGGACAGGAATTTAAGAACACTGAAGCTTTCTTT.

V usage is TRBV15 and J usage is TRBJ2-7; a weak D match, TRBD2 (5 bases). Trimming stripped 0 bases from V and 2 bases from J, with 11 bases between. The CDR3 runs to 15 residues. The germline V gene encodes CDR1 LNHNV and CDR2 YYDKDF (reference sequence). The CDR3 DNA sequence: TGTGCCACCAGCAGAGATCTCGAGGGCACCTACGAGCAGTACTTC. This sequence encodes CATSRDLEGTYEQYF. Variable domain in full (rest from reference TRBV15 and TRBJ2-7): DAMVIQNPRYQVTQFGKPVTLSCSQTLNHNVMYWYQQKSSQAPKLLFHYYDKDFNNEADTPDNFQSRRPNTSFCFLDIRSPGLGDTAMYLCATSRDLEGTYEQYFGPGTRLTVT.

V usage is TRBV19 and J usage is TRBJ2-1; TRBD1 might be the D (5 bases). This CDR3 has 14 amino acids. Germline V gene data show CDR1 as LNHDA and CDR2 as SQIVND (reference sequence). Between the trimmed V and J ends, which lost 5 bases and 0 bases, there was a span of 8 bases. This CDR3 is CASSPQGSYNEQFF. The DNA for the CDR3 is TGTGCCAGTAGTCCGCAGGGCTCCTACAATGAGCAGTTCTTC.

This clone was picked up one time. V usage is TRBV3-1 (or the pseudogene TRBV3-2) and J usage is TRBJ2-3, with 12 bases identical to TRBD2. V gave up 5 bases and J gave up 1 base; unmatched junction bases: 4. This CDR3 is 16 amino acids long. CDR1 and CDR2 (germline): LGHDT, YNNKEL (reference sequence). DNA for the CDR3: TGTGCCAGCAGCGCGCGGACTAGCGGGGGCACAGATACGCAGTATTTT. Encoded protein: CASSARTSGGTDTQYF.

J is TRBJ1-4 and V is TRBV6-1; D remains unclear. Trimming left V 4 bases short and J 0 bases short, with 15 bases between. The CDR3 spans 17 residues. Per the germline V gene, CDR1 is MNHNS and CDR2 is SASEGT. This CDR3 reads CASSVGGWVTTNEKLFF. Here the CDR3 DNA reads TGTGCCAGCAGTGTGGGAGGGTGGGTTACAACTAATGAAAAACTGTTTTTT.

In this sample, this clone turned up once. This chain links TRBV11-2 with TRBJ2-2; TRBD2 is a possible D gene (5 bases). The V end lost 5 bases, the J end lost 2 bases, and 9 bases lay between the germline ends. Germline V gene lookup returns CDR1 SGHAT and CDR2 FQNNGV. The CDR3 covers 14 residues. CDR3 nucleotide sequence: TGTGCCAGCAGCACCGGACTTAACACCGGGGAGCTGTTTTTT. As protein: CASSTGLNTGELFF.

The J gene is TRBJ1-1, the V gene TRBV28; 8 bases line up with TRBD1. Germline CDR1 is MDHEN and CDR2 is SYDVKM. This CDR3 is 12 amino acids long. With 8 bases clipped from V and 1 base from J, the junction kept 0 bases outside the gene matches. Written as DNA, the CDR3 is TGTGCCAGCCAGGGGGCGAACACTGAAGCTTTCTTT. It specifies CASQGANTEAFF.

The V gene is TRBV7-9, the J gene TRBJ2-5; D might be TRBD2 (5 bases). Germline V gene lookup returns CDR1 SEHNR and CDR2 FQNEAQ (reference sequence). V lost 8 bases, J lost 5 bases, and 12 bases lay in between. This CDR3 is 12 amino acids long. CDR3 loop: CASGRGMETQYF. The DNA for the CDR3 is TGTGCCAGCGGGCGAGGGATGGAGACCCAGTACTTC. Full variable domain (rest looked up from reference TRBV7-9 and TRBJ2-5): DTGVSQNPRHKITKRGQNVTFRCDPISEHNRLYWYRQTLGQGPEFLTYFQNEAQLEKSRLLSDRFSAERPKGSFSTLEIQRTEQGDSAMYLCASGRGMETQYFGPGTRLLVL.

The chain is built from TRBV5-4 and TRBJ2-7; 10 nucleotides match TRBD1. The CDR3 spans 15 residues. Germline V gives CDR1 SGHNT, CDR2 YYREEE (reference sequence). J lost 3 bases, V lost 3 bases, and 6 bases had no gene match. The CDR3 bases are TGTGCCAGCAGCTCGCCGGGACAGGGGAACTACGAGCAGTACTTC. As protein: CASSSPGQGNYEQYF.

The chain is built from TRBV4-1 and TRBJ2-2; 10 bases match TRBD2. Per the germline V gene, CDR1 is MGHRA and CDR2 is YSYEKL. The CDR3 length is 19 residues. With V trimmed by 4 bases and J by 0 bases, 11 bases remained unmatched. CDR3 nucleotide sequence: TGCGCCAGCAGCCCCCACTCTAGCGGGGGTGACGCGAACACCGGGGAGCTGTTTTTT. As protein: CASSPHSSGGDANTGELFF.

J is TRBJ2-1 and V is TRBV6-5; 9 bases are a match to TRBD2. This CDR3 is built from 15 residues. The V gene end was trimmed by 7 bases and the J gene end by 5 bases; junction bases not matched to a gene: 9. Germline-derived CDR1 and CDR2 are MNHEY and SVGAGI. The CDR3: CASTITSGPHNEQFF. As DNA, the CDR3 is TGTGCCAGCACCATAACTAGCGGGCCTCACAATGAGCAGTTCTTC.

This chain joins TRBV6-6 and TRBJ2-5; TRBD2 is a possible D gene (6 bases). Germline values: CDR1 MNHNY, CDR2 SVGAGI (reference sequence). V was shortened by 6 bases and J by 4 bases, with 12 bases between the two germline ends. The CDR3 runs to 13 residues. CDR3 nucleotides: TGTGCCAGCAGCAACCAGGGAGGAGAGACCCAGTACTTC. It specifies CASSNQGGETQYF.